This T cell receptor beta chain stems from a study of T cells in Graves' hyperthyroidism and ophthalmopathy. The germline CDR1 and CDR2 sequences are MNHNS and SASEGT. This CDR3 spans 13 amino acids. RNA transcripts were the template for amplifying TCR beta CDR3 regions. An initial round of RT-PCR targeting the TCR CDR3 relied on the HTBI primer set. TCRdb fed the multiplex PCR reads into MiXCR, producing one record per CDR3 protein. The table lists around 420,000 distinct CDR3 sequences, about 15% of them singletons, with roughly 14% in the top ten. Hyperthyroidism patients were newly diagnosed, had disease duration under 2 months, and were aged 18 to 65 years. Uncontrolled infection, other autoimmune disease, pregnancy or lactation led to exclusion. Clinicians diagnosed patients from clinical symptoms, serum thyroxine and TRAb, thyroid ultrasound and orbital computed tomography. As to this clonotype: A much larger clone differs by one base, so this may be a read error.

The sequence was collected from a young woman with Graves' hyperthyroidism. The chain joins TRBV6-1 to TRBJ1-2; D is undetermined. Sequencing was done on a sample of blood. The CDR3: CAISEEINYGYTF. DNA for the CDR3: TGTGCCATCAGTGAAGAGATTAACTATGGCTACACCTTC.